The 30 T cell receptor beta chains reported below all come from one sample, sequenced in a study of blood T cell repertoires in COVID-19. Some clones are missing from TCRdb's copy, which holds only in-frame ones; the method was immunoSEQ multiplex PCR. The sample has about 230,000 clones, approximately 83% seen once; the top ten hold around 25%. The source material was peripheral blood. Receptors originate from a man aged 35 to 55 with acute or convalescent COVID-19.

The gene calls are TRBV9 and TRBJ1-3; possibly TRBD1 for D (5 bases). Germline-derived CDR1 and CDR2 are SGDLS and YYNGEE. This CDR3 has 16 residues. The V end lost 3 bases, the J end lost 2 bases, and 15 bases lay between the germline ends. This CDR3 reads CASSALLGGTGNTIYF. The DNA of the CDR3 is TGTGCCAGCAGCGCACTGTTGGGGGGGACTGGAAACACCATATATTTT.

This sequence joins TRBV10-3 and TRBJ1-1, with D uncertain. The CDR3 is 14 residues long. CDR1 is ENHRY and CDR2 is SYGVKD in the germline V gene. Trimming removed 11 bases from V and 0 bases from J, with 16 bases in between. CDR3 residues: CAVGADRLNTEAFF. CDR3 sequence (DNA): TGTGCCGTAGGAGCTGACCGCTTGAACACTGAAGCTTTCTTT.

The chain uses TRBV9 and TRBJ2-2, with 7 positions matching TRBD1. The V and J ends lost 2 bases and 1 base, in that order; junction bases with no gene match: 5. This CDR3 has 16 residues. Per germline, CDR1 SGDLS and CDR2 YYNGEE. The CDR3 DNA reads TGTGCCAGCAGCGTCCGACAGGGTATGAACACCGGGGAGCTGTTTTTT. This sequence encodes CASSVRQGMNTGELFF.

This clone was seen repeatedly, ten times or more. The chain is built from TRBV6-8 and TRBJ1-5, with a tentative D call TRBD1 (5 bases). Deletions cut 2 bases from V and 5 bases from J, with 16 bases between. The CDR3 is made up of 16 amino acids. Germline V gene sequence: CDR1 MNHGY, CDR2 SAAAGT. The CDR3 loop reads CASSYNFDSHYQPQHF. The CDR3 nucleotides are TGTGCCAGCAGTTACAACTTTGACAGCCATTATCAGCCCCAGCATTTT.

The rearrangement links TRBV7-6 to TRBJ1-5; possibly TRBD1 for D (5 bases). Germline values: CDR1 SGHVS, CDR2 FNYEAQ. V lost 5 bases, J lost 3 bases, and 11 bases lay in between. The CDR3 totals 14 residues. The CDR3: CASSRGGTNQPQHF. In DNA, the CDR3 is TGTGCCAGCAGCCGTGGGGGGACCAATCAGCCCCAGCATTTT.

Here the CDR3 DNA reads TGTGCCAGCCGCCCGGCAGGACTCACGAACACTGAAGCTTTCTTT. This gives the protein CASRPAGLTNTEAFF. The rearrangement joins TRBV11-2 to TRBJ1-1; unclear D gene. V was clipped by 8 bases and J by 1 base, with 17 bases between them. This CDR3 has 15 residues. CDR1 and CDR2 from the germline V gene are SGHAT and FQNNGV.

The chain is built from TRBV4-1 and TRBJ1-1; D not resolved. The CDR3 covers 15 residues. Germline V CDR1 and CDR2: MGHRA, YSYEKL. V was cut by 0 bases and J by 10 bases, with 18 bases left in between. The CDR3 sequence: CASSQDRLPGIAAFF. Here the CDR3 DNA reads TGCGCCAGCAGCCAAGATAGATTGCCAGGAATCGCAGCTTTCTTT.

The chain has TRBV28 and TRBJ2-2; 7 bases match TRBD2. CDR1 and CDR2 (germline): MDHEN, SYDVKM. The V segment lost 2 bases and the J segment 5 bases; nucleotides outside the gene matches: 2. This CDR3 has 14 residues. In DNA, the CDR3 is TGTGCCAGCAGTTTAACGGGGGGAACCGGGGAGCTGTTTTTT. It translates to CASSLTGGTGELFF. The whole variable domain, remainder taken from reference TRBV28 and TRBJ2-2, is DVKVTQSSRYLVKRTGEKVFLECVQDMDHENMFWYRQDPGLGLRLIYFSYDVKMKEKGDIPEGYSVSREKKERFSLILESASTNQTSMYLCASSLTGGTGELFFGEGSRLTVL.

This rearrangement joins TRBV5-6 to TRBJ2-1; 8 nucleotides match TRBD2. CDR3 size: 15 residues. Per germline, CDR1 SGHDT and CDR2 YYEEEE. V trimming: 3 bases; J trimming: 2 bases; junction bases outside the gene matches: 4. CDR3 region: CASSSVAGPYNEQFF. CDR3 nucleotide sequence: TGTGCCAGCAGCTCAGTAGCGGGGCCCTACAATGAGCAGTTCTTC. Variable domain in full (rest from reference TRBV5-6 and TRBJ2-1): DAGVTQSPTHLIKTRGQQVTLRCSPKSGHDTVSWYQQALGQGPQFIFQYYEEEERQRGNFPDRFSGHQFPNYSSELNVNALLLGDSALYLCASSSVAGPYNEQFFGPGTRLTVL.

The rearrangement links TRBV5-4 to TRBJ2-1; D is ambiguous. The V gene lost 0 bases and the J gene lost 4 bases, with 14 bases spanning the gap. CDR3 length: 16 amino acids. CDR1 and CDR2 (germline): SGHNT, YYREEE (reference sequence). Here the CDR3 reads CASSLVAAQGYNEQFF. CDR3 in DNA: TGTGCCAGCAGCTTGGTTGCGGCCCAAGGTTACAATGAGCAGTTCTTC.

CDR3 sequence (DNA): TGCGCCAGCAGCTCACTAGCGGGAGTCGACAATGAGCAGTTCTTC. This translates into CASSSLAGVDNEQFF. The J gene is TRBJ2-1, the V gene TRBV5-1; TRBD2 matches at 11 bases. The CDR3 spans 15 residues. Trimming took 3 bases from V and 5 from J; bases not matched to a gene: 4. CDR1 SGHRS and CDR2 YFSETQ come from the germline V gene.

A few counts support this clone. The chain employs TRBV2 and TRBJ2-1; TRBD2 agrees at 11 bases. The CDR3 contains 15 residues. Germline V lookup: CDR1 SNHLY, CDR2 FYNNEI. The V and J ends lost 4 bases and 9 bases, in that order; junction bases with no gene match: 8. CDR3 DNA sequence: TGTGCCAGCAGTGCTTTTACTAGCGGGAGAGCTGAGCAGTTCTTC. Its translation is CASSAFTSGRAEQFF.

The gene calls are TRBV5-6 and TRBJ1-2, with TRBD1 identical over 9 bases. Germline V gene sequence: CDR1 SGHDT, CDR2 YYEEEE. V was clipped by 4 bases and J by 7 bases; unmatched bases: 5. The CDR3 is 13 amino acids. The CDR3 sequence: CASSTGTGFGYTF. As DNA, the CDR3 is TGTGCCAGCAGCACCGGGACAGGGTTTGGCTACACCTTC.

The J gene is TRBJ1-2, the V gene TRBV4-2; the D gene is possibly TRBD1 (5 bases). This CDR3 contains 15 residues. Germline CDR1 and CDR2: LGHNA and YNFKEQ. The ends were cut back, 0 bases at V and 5 bases at J, with 13 bases in the middle. Here the CDR3 DNA reads TGTGCCAGCAGCCAAGAAACAGGACCCCAGTATGGCTACACCTTC. This translates into CASSQETGPQYGYTF.

The chain is built from TRBV19 and TRBJ1-2; a possible D gene is TRBD1 (5 bases). The germline V gene encodes CDR1 LNHDA and CDR2 SQIVND (reference sequence). This CDR3 region has 14 residues. Trimming took 0 bases from V and 2 from J, leaving 7 bases between them. The CDR3 sequence: CASSIEKGNYGYTF. As DNA, the CDR3 is TGTGCCAGTAGTATAGAAAAGGGGAACTATGGCTACACCTTC.

The chain has TRBV2 and TRBJ2-1; a possible D gene is TRBD2 (5 bases). Germline V CDR1 and CDR2: SNHLY, FYNNEI. The CDR3 sequence is 15 residues long. V was shortened by 3 bases and J by 4 bases, with 13 bases between the two germline ends. The CDR3 loop is CASSESAPGYNEQFF. In DNA, the CDR3 is TGTGCCAGCAGTGAGTCGGCCCCGGGATACAATGAGCAGTTCTTC.

The chain links TRBV5-1 to TRBJ2-5; D not resolved. This CDR3 contains 14 residues. Trimming shortened V by 4 bases and J by 1 base, and 11 bases separated the two germline ends. From germline, CDR1 is SGHRS and CDR2 YFSETQ. The CDR3 DNA sequence: TGCGCCAGCAGCACCAGGTCGCTCCAAGAGACCCAGTACTTC. Protein sequence: CASSTRSLQETQYF.

In its sample, this clone was seen a few times. The chain uses TRBV5-4 and TRBJ2-2, with TRBD1 matching 8 bases. The CDR3 is 14 amino acids. Germline CDR1 SGHNT, CDR2 YYREEE (reference sequence). The ends lost 4 bases at V and 5 bases at J; junction bases unmatched: 4. The CDR3 region is CASSLRQGTGELFF. CDR3 nucleotides: TGTGCCAGCAGCCTCCGACAGGGGACCGGGGAGCTGTTTTTT.

The J gene is TRBJ2-1, the V gene TRBV11-3; possibly TRBD2 for D (7 bases). Trimming took off 3 bases at V and 10 bases at J, with 13 bases between the two ends. Germline V gives CDR1 SGHNT, CDR2 YENEEA. The CDR3 totals 13 residues. CDR3 sequence reads: CASSLGGQYEQFF. In DNA, the CDR3 is TGTGCCAGCAGCTTGGGGGGGCAGTACGAGCAGTTCTTC.

This clone has a single count. The chain combines TRBV28 with TRBJ2-3, with 9 bases identical to TRBD1. This CDR3 region has 17 residues. The ends lost 6 bases at V and 5 bases at J; junction bases unmatched: 15. The germline V gene has CDR1 MDHEN and CDR2 SYDVKM. The CDR3 nucleotides read TGTGCCAGCAGAGTTTTCGAGGAACAGGGGGCGGTAGATACGCAGTATTTT. Amino acids: CASRVFEEQGAVDTQYF.

J is TRBJ2-5 and V is TRBV5-5, with TRBD1 as a possible D gene (5 bases). V lost 2 bases and J lost 5, with 13 bases in between. The CDR3 is made up of 14 amino acids. Germline V gene sequence: CDR1 SGHKS, CDR2 YYEKEE (reference sequence). The CDR3 region is CASSLASGLETQYF. The DNA of the CDR3 is TGTGCCAGCAGCTTAGCGTCAGGGTTGGAGACCCAGTACTTC.

V is TRBV6-5 and J is TRBJ1-6; the match to TRBD1 covers 9 bases. Trimming cost V 10 bases and J 4 bases; bases outside gene matches: 8. From germline, CDR1 is MNHEY and CDR2 SVGAGI. This CDR3 contains 15 residues. The CDR3 spells CATIAGTGYNSPLHF. The CDR3 nucleotides read TGTGCCACCATAGCCGGGACAGGGTATAATTCACCCCTCCACTTT.

This chain connects TRBV11-3 to TRBJ2-5; 8 bases match TRBD1. The CDR3 has 16 residues. The trim removed 2 bases at V and 1 base at J, leaving 6 bases unmatched. From germline, CDR1 is SGHNT and CDR2 YENEEA. DNA of the CDR3: TGTGCCAGCAGCTTAAGGTCCGGGACAGGCCAAGAGACCCAGTACTTC. Residues: CASSLRSGTGQETQYF.

The chain carries TRBV7-2 and TRBJ2-2, with D unclear. The CDR3 is 14 residues long. CDR1 is SGHTA and CDR2 is FQGNSA in the germline V gene. V was pared by 3 bases and J by 6 bases, with 11 bases between. This CDR3 reads CASSLLYEAGELFF. The DNA of the CDR3 is TGTGCCAGCAGCTTGCTGTACGAGGCCGGGGAGCTGTTTTTT.

This clone was detected only once. V and J are TRBV4-3 and TRBJ1-3; D unclear. The germline CDR1 and CDR2 sequences are LGHNA and YSLEER. The CDR3 covers 17 residues. V was shortened by 0 bases and J by 2 bases, with 14 bases between the two germline ends. The CDR3: CASSQDDGREPGNTIYF. The CDR3 bases are TGCGCCAGCAGCCAAGATGACGGGAGGGAACCTGGAAACACCATATATTTT.

V is TRBV2 and J is TRBJ2-2; TRBD2 aligns across 11 bases. The V segment lost 8 bases and the J segment 2 bases; nucleotides outside the gene matches: 4. The CDR3 contains 15 residues. CDR1 and CDR2 (germline): SNHLY, FYNNEI. CDR3 nucleotides: TGTGCCAGCTGGCTAGCGGGAGGTAACACCGGGGAGCTGTTTTTT. It codes for CASWLAGGNTGELFF.

V usage is TRBV11-2 and J usage is TRBJ2-7; TRBD1 matches 9 bases. Germline V gene sequence: CDR1 SGHAT, CDR2 FQNNGV. Trimming took 3 bases from V and 4 from J; bases not matched to a gene: 7. This CDR3 is 15 amino acids long. This chain's CDR3 is CASSLAQGAFYEQYF. In DNA form, the CDR3 reads TGTGCCAGCAGCTTGGCACAGGGGGCTTTTTACGAGCAGTACTTC.

This clone has just one count. This chain connects TRBV7-3 to TRBJ1-3; D not resolved. V lost 2 bases to trimming and J lost 2 bases, with 10 bases between them. The CDR3 length is 15 residues. Germline lookup yields CDR1 SGHTA and CDR2 FQGTGA. CDR3 in amino acids: CASSLETGTGNTIYF. Written as DNA, the CDR3 is TGTGCCAGCAGCTTAGAGACCGGGACTGGAAACACCATATATTTT.

The rearrangement joins TRBV3-1 (or the pseudogene TRBV3-2) to TRBJ2-3, with no clear D. V lost 8 bases to trimming and J lost 0 bases, with 9 bases between them. The CDR3 runs 13 residues. Germline V gene data show CDR1 as LGHDT and CDR2 as YNNKEL (reference sequence). CDR3 nucleotides: TGTGCCAGCGTTGCGCCTAGCACAGATACGCAGTATTTT. This codes for CASVAPSTDTQYF.

In its sample, this clone was seen once. The CDR3 is CASSLLAGVGTDTQYF. The CDR3 nucleotides are TGCGCCAGCAGCCTCTTAGCGGGGGTGGGCACAGATACGCAGTATTTT. The genes are TRBV4-1 and TRBJ2-3; 9 bases fit TRBD2. Trimming removed 4 bases from V and 1 base from J; junction bases left unmatched: 6. The CDR3 extends over 16 amino acids. CDR1 is MGHRA and CDR2 is YSYEKL in the germline V gene.